A selection of T cell receptor beta chains follows, all from one sample in a study of EBV T-cell therapy then PD-1 blockade in nasopharyngeal carcinoma. Their antigens remain unidentified. The table came from immunoSEQ multiplex PCR; TCRdb's copy has only in-frame clones and leaves some out. This sample yields under 20,000 clones, of which around 82% are seen a single time; 31% belongs to the top ten. The sample was CD8+ T cells from blood, taken at roughly day 33 from a patient whose treatment included autologous EBV-specific T cells and nivolumab. Receptors originate from a man aged 40-50 years with nasopharyngeal carcinoma. CDR3s include the opening cysteine and the closing phenylalanine or tryptophan. The D gene is left open where the match is weak. Rows may omit the clone size; those that give it use once, few, many or a size class.

>-|once|14|TRBJ1-6|TRBV6-2/TRBV6-3
CASSGQEDNSPLHF
TGTGCCAGCAGTGGACAAGAGGATAATTCACCCCTCCACTTT
>-|few|12|TRBJ1-2|TRBV10-3
CAISDREYGYTF
TGTGCCATCAGCGACAGAGAATATGGCTACACCTTC
>TRBD1|-|14|TRBJ1-1|TRBV9
CASSKRTGNTEAFF
TGTGCCAGCAGCAAAAGGACAGGGAACACTGAAGCTTTCTTT
>TRBD1|few|13|TRBJ1-6|TRBV13
CASSSGGNSPLHF
TGTGCCAGCAGCTCAGGGGGCAATTCACCCCTCCACTTT
>-|once|12|TRBJ1-1|TRBV12-3/TRBV12-4
CASSLAGSRGFF
TGTGCCAGCAGTTTAGCGGGATCCCGTGGTTTCTTT
>-|-|15|TRBJ1-5|TRBV6-1
CASSEGQFSNQPQHF
TGTGCCAGCAGTGAGGGGCAATTTAGCAATCAGCCCCAGCATTTT
>-|-|15|TRBJ2-7|TRBV4-2
CASSQLRDSSYEQYF
TGTGCCAGCAGCCAACTCCGGGACTCCTCCTACGAGCAGTACTTC
>-|-|11|TRBJ2-7|TRBV20-1
CSASWGAEQYF
TGCAGTGCTAGCTGGGGGGCCGAGCAGTACTTC
>TRBD2|once|15|TRBJ2-1|TRBV28
CASSTSGGAWNEQFF
TGTGCCAGCAGTACTAGCGGGGGGGCCTGGAATGAGCAGTTCTTC
>TRBD1|once|17|TRBJ2-4|TRBV4-1
CASSQDAWTGTENIQYF
TGCGCCAGCAGCCAGGATGCCTGGACCGGGACAGAAAACATTCAGTACTTC
>-|-|15|TRBJ1-5|TRBV28
CASSFGGVEIMPQHF
TGTGCCAGCAGTTTTGGGGGGGTTGAAATCATGCCCCAGCATTTT
>TRBD1|-|14|TRBJ2-7|TRBV6-5
CASSYGTDLYEQYF
TGTGCCAGCAGTTATGGGACAGATTTATACGAGCAGTACTTC
>-|-|14|TRBJ2-2|TRBV9
CASSVGGNTGELFF
TGTGCCAGCAGCGTAGGAGGTAACACCGGGGAGCTGTTTTTT
>TRBD2|-|17|TRBJ2-5|TRBV7-2
CASSLGGWRGGEETQYF
TGTGCCAGCAGCTTAGGGGGCTGGCGGGGGGGCGAGGAGACCCAGTACTTC
>-|few|15|TRBJ2-3|TRBV7-9
CASSSDRSSTDTQYF
TGTGCCAGCAGCTCAGACCGGTCTTCCACAGATACGCAGTATTTT
>TRBD1|-|16|TRBJ1-1|TRBV7-7
CASSPYKGQKNTEAFF
TGTGCCAGCAGCCCATACAAGGGACAGAAGAACACTGAAGCTTTCTTT
>-|-|13|TRBJ1-2|TRBV6-4
CASSDREAGGYTF
TGTGCCAGCAGTGACAGGGAGGCAGGAGGCTACACCTTC
>TRBD1|-|14|TRBJ1-2|TRBV6-5
CASNRQGGSYGYTF
TGTGCCAGCAATCGACAGGGAGGATCCTATGGCTACACCTTC
>TRBD1|-|15|TRBJ1-4|TRBV6-1
CASSEVGGQGEKLFF
TGTGCCAGCAGTGAAGTAGGCGGACAGGGGGAAAAACTGTTTTTT
>TRBD1|-|14|TRBJ1-2|TRBV4-2
CASSQDGTAIGYTF
TGTGCCAGCAGCCAAGATGGGACAGCTATTGGCTACACCTTC
>-|-|13|TRBJ1-1|TRBV5-4
CASSLQGYTEAFF
TGTGCCAGCAGCTTACAGGGATACACTGAAGCTTTCTTT
>-|-|10|TRBJ2-5|TRBV16
CASSQETQYF
TGTGCCAGCAGCCAAGAGACCCAGTACTTC
>-|-|13|TRBJ2-7|TRBV7-8
CASSLASGVEQYF
TGTGCCAGCAGCTTAGCGTCCGGGGTCGAGCAGTACTTC
>TRBD2|-|16|TRBJ2-7|TRBV6-2/TRBV6-3
CASSYSASGGQDEQYF
TGTGCCAGCAGTTACTCGGCTAGCGGGGGGCAAGACGAGCAGTACTTC
>-|-|12|TRBJ2-2|TRBV6-5
CASSYGRGELFF
TGTGCCAGCAGTTACGGACGGGGGGAGCTGTTTTTT
>-|-|16|TRBJ1-1|TRBV15
CATSRDWRGTNTEAFF
TGTGCCACCAGCAGAGATTGGCGGGGGACGAACACTGAAGCTTTCTTT
>-|-|11|TRBJ2-2|TRBV30
CAWSPPGELFF
TGTGCCTGGAGCCCCCCTGGGGAGCTGTTTTTT
>-|-|14|TRBJ2-2|TRBV6-5
CASRGDSESGELFF
TGTGCCAGCAGGGGGGACTCGGAATCCGGGGAGCTGTTTTTT
>-|-|15|TRBJ2-7|TRBV6-6
CASSSRDSRGYEQYF
TGTGCCAGCAGTTCCAGAGACAGTCGAGGGTACGAGCAGTACTTC
>-|-|16|TRBJ2-3|TRBV6-2/TRBV6-3
CASSSVIGDREDTQYF
TGTGCCAGCAGTTCGGTCATCGGGGATCGGGAGGATACGCAGTATTTT
>-|-|16|TRBJ2-1|TRBV29-1
CSVVGNWGSSYNEQFF
TGCAGCGTTGTAGGGAATTGGGGGAGCTCCTACAATGAGCAGTTCTTC